This T cell receptor (beta chain) was sequenced during a study of identical twins. Ten or more counts support this clonotype. What it binds is unknown. General study findings and limits: It was cross-sectional statistical analysis, not following the same donors, that the conclusions relied on.

TCRdb used MiXCR to reprocess the 5' RACE reads, holding one entry per CDR3 protein. The top ten hold 40% to 45% of the sample, which has some 190,000 distinct CDR3 sequences, around 15% seen once. The germline V and J ends were trimmed by 4 bases and 2 bases, with 8 bases remaining between them. The CDR3 is 13 residues long. Germline assignment: CDR1 SEHNR and CDR2 FQNEAQ (reference sequence). Every donor was a healthy Caucasian. These data are also associated with another study on T cells expressing NK-cell markers. That paper adds: The dominant NKG2C+ clonotypes represented about 1.0-7.5% of CD8+ T cells in six donors.

The specimen was CD8+ T cells sorted from blood. This TCR derives from a woman aged 18-29 years in good health. The chain couples TRBV7-9 to TRBJ2-5; D is undetermined. The CDR3 DNA reads as TGTGCCAGCAGCTCGACCCTTCAAGAGACCCAGTACTTC. This encodes CASSSTLQETQYF.